This T cell receptor (beta chain) originates from a study of identical twins. CDR3 length: 14 residues. V was trimmed by 6 bases and J by 9 bases, leaving 15 bases between them. MiXCR was run by TCRdb on the 5' RACE reads, yielding one entry per CDR3 protein. The data show fewer than 650,000 distinct CDR3 sequences, around 7.5% seen once. The same sample was also studied in work on yellow fever vaccine responses in identical twins.

The sequencing input was PBMCs. The chain links TRBV12-3 or TRBV12-4 to TRBJ1-6, with D possibly matching TRBD1 (5 bases). This receptor was identified in a woman between 18 and 29 years old in good health. The CDR3 loop is CASSKGPEGSPLHF. In nucleotides, the CDR3 is TGTGCCAGCAGCAAGGGACCGGAAGGTTCACCCCTCCACTTT.